A selection of T cell receptor beta chains follows, all from one sample in a study of PD-1 blockade in mismatch repair-deficient tumors. Their specific antigens are unknown. Produced via immunoSEQ multiplex PCR; TCRdb's table is partial and in-frame only. Among around 10,000 clones listed, around nine tenths were seen once. Specimen: cells cultured in vitro, collected from a patient treated with pembrolizumab. The receptors were sampled from an adult with mismatch repair-deficient cancer. CDR3s include the opening cysteine and the closing phenylalanine or tryptophan. The D gene is left open where the match is weak. Only part of the rows carry a size: once, few, many, or a class if the clone is expanded.

.,.,TRBJ2-7,14,TRBV10-1,TGCGCCAGCAGTGAGTCACAGGGCTTCTACGAGCAGTACTTC,CASSESQGFYEQYF
.,TRBD1,TRBJ2-5,13,TRBV6-1,TGTGCCAGCAGTGCGGGACAGGGAGGGACCCAGTACTTC,CASSAGQGGTQYF
.,TRBD2,TRBJ2-1,14,TRBV18,TGTGCCAGCTCACTGCGCCTAGCGGACAATGAGCAGTTCTTC,CASSLRLADNEQFF
.,.,TRBJ1-4,15,TRBV15,TGTGCCACCAGCAGAGACGGGAACCTTAATGAAAAACTGTTTTTT,CATSRDGNLNEKLFF
once,TRBD1,TRBJ2-7,14,TRBV28,TGTGCCAGCAGTTTGGGGGGACAGGGTCGCGAGCAGTACTTC,CASSLGGQGREQYF
.,.,TRBJ1-1,16,TRBV27,TGTGCCAGCAGTCTGAAATTCGCCCTATTGAACACTGAAGCTTTCTTT,CASSLKFALLNTEAFF
once,.,TRBJ2-5,13,TRBV7-6,TGTGCCAGCAGCTTAGCGCAGTGGGAGACCCAGTACTTC,CASSLAQWETQYF
.,TRBD1,TRBJ1-1,18,TRBV18,TGTGCCAGCTCACCCAAAGAGGGACAGGGCAGTAAGTTTACTGAAGCTTTCTTT,CASSPKEGQGSKFTEAFF
few,.,TRBJ1-1,15,TRBV4-2,TGTGCCAGCAGCCAAGAAGGACTTGGTGGCACTGAAGCTTTCTTT,CASSQEGLGGTEAFF
.,.,TRBJ1-5,13,TRBV5-3,TGTGCCAGAAGCTTTACGGGGAATCAGCCCCAGCATTTT,CARSFTGNQPQHF
.,TRBD1,TRBJ2-1,15,TRBV7-8,TGTGCCAGCAGCACTCGGGACAGGGGTTCGCATGAGCAGTTCTTC,CASSTRDRGSHEQFF
.,.,TRBJ2-1,15,TRBV6-5,TGTGCCAGCAGTTACCTAGGAAGCAAGAGTACTGAGCAGTTCTTC,CASSYLGSKSTEQFF
once,TRBD1,TRBJ1-6,15,TRBV27,TGTGCCAGCAGTTACTCGGGACAGGGGGTTTCACCCCTCCACTTT,CASSYSGQGVSPLHF
.,TRBD1,TRBJ2-7,14,TRBV5-1,TGCGCCAGCAGCGTGGGACAGGGGGCGTACGAGCAGTACTTC,CASSVGQGAYEQYF
.,.,TRBJ2-7,13,TRBV5-1,TGCGCCAGCAGCTTGGAGACTGTCTACGAGCAGTACTTC,CASSLETVYEQYF
.,.,TRBJ1-1,13,TRBV11-2,TGTGCCAGCAGCTTAAGTAATAGTCATGAAGCTTTCTTT,CASSLSNSHEAFF
.,.,TRBJ1-2,16,TRBV27,TGTGCCAGCAGTTTAGTAGGTTCCGGCAGGGTTGATGGCTACACCTTC,CASSLVGSGRVDGYTF
.,TRBD2,TRBJ2-1,15,TRBV18,TGTGCCAGCTCACCAGGGACTAGCCCCTACAATGAGCAGTTCTTC,CASSPGTSPYNEQFF
.,.,TRBJ2-7,12,TRBV29-1,TGCAGCGTTGAACCCCAGGGGTCCGAGCAGTACTTC,CSVEPQGSEQYF
.,.,TRBJ2-1,16,TRBV7-9,TGTGCCAGCAGCTTGAGGTTCAGACGGGGGTCGGATGAGCAGTTCTTC,CASSLRFRRGSDEQFF
.,.,TRBJ2-7,13,TRBV28,TGTGCCAGCAAAGAGCCCGGGACCTACGAGCAGTACTTC,CASKEPGTYEQYF
.,.,TRBJ1-5,14,TRBV2,TGTGCCAGCAGTGAACAGGGGTTGGTGGAGCCCCAGCATTTT,CASSEQGLVEPQHF
.,.,TRBJ1-5,16,TRBV28,TGTGCCAGCAGTTTATTACAGGGATATGGCAATCAGCCCCAGCATTTT,CASSLLQGYGNQPQHF